These 21 T cell receptor beta chains came from one sample sequenced in a study of somatic mutations in cytotoxic T cells in rheumatoid arthritis. Here immunoSEQ multiplex PCR was the method, and the copy in TCRdb shows in-frame clones only, minus some. Of several thousand clones listed, 74% are singletons. The specimen sequenced was CD8+ T cells sorted from blood. The receptors originated from an adult with rheumatoid arthritis.

The chain links TRBV4-1 to TRBJ1-2, with 10 nucleotides matching TRBD1. From germline, CDR1 is MGHRA and CDR2 YSYEKL. The CDR3 contains 20 residues. V trimming: 4 bases; J trimming: 0 bases; junction bases outside the gene matches: 17. CDR3 sequence reads: CASSRKPPGQGILPNYGYTF. As DNA, the CDR3 is TGCGCCAGCAGCCGCAAACCTCCGGGACAGGGGATTCTGCCTAACTATGGCTACACCTTC.

The rearrangement links TRBV5-1 to TRBJ2-7; D might be TRBD1 (7 bases). This CDR3 has 13 residues. V lost 3 bases to trimming and J lost 5 bases, with 12 bases between them. Germline V gene data show CDR1 as SGHRS and CDR2 as YFSETQ. CDR3 sequence: CASSSEGTDEQYF. In nucleotides, the CDR3 is TGCGCCAGCAGCTCGGAGGGGACAGACGAGCAGTACTTC. The entire variable domain, with the rest obtained from reference TRBV5-1 and TRBJ2-7, is as follows: KAGVTQTPRYLIKTRGQQVTLSCSPISGHRSVSWYQQTPGQGLQFLFEYFSETQRNKGNFPGRFSGRQFSNSRSEMNVSTLELGDSALYLCASSSEGTDEQYFGPGTRLTVT.

The rearrangement links TRBV27 to TRBJ1-2; 8 bases map to TRBD1. The J segment lost 3 bases and the V segment lost 5 bases, leaving 11 bases of the junction unmatched. Germline loops: CDR1 MNHEY, CDR2 SMNVEV (reference sequence). CDR3 length equals 16 residues. In DNA, the CDR3 is TGTGCCAGCAGTCCCTCTACCGGGACAGGATACTATGGCTACACCTTC. Its translation is CASSPSTGTGYYGYTF.

The chain recombines TRBV5-4 with TRBJ2-3; 7 nucleotides line up with TRBD1. The CDR3 extends over 16 amino acids. Looked up from germline, CDR1 is SGHNT and CDR2 is YYREEE (reference sequence). Trimming took 0 bases from V and 2 from J; bases not matched to a gene: 6. CDR3 sequence: CASSLGDSLYTDTQYF. CDR3 nucleotides: TGTGCCAGCAGCTTGGGGGACAGCCTGTACACAGATACGCAGTATTTT.

The chain links TRBV15 to TRBJ1-2; D call uncertain. CDR1 LNHNV and CDR2 YYDKDF come from the germline V gene (reference sequence). This CDR3 contains 13 residues. Trimming cost V 0 bases and J 6 bases, with 8 bases left between them. The CDR3 DNA reads TGTGCCACCAGCAGAGAGGAGGGAGATGGCTACACCTTC. This sequence encodes CATSREEGDGYTF. Looking up the rest from reference TRBV15 and TRBJ1-2 gives the full variable domain: DAMVIQNPRYQVTQFGKPVTLSCSQTLNHNVMYWYQQKSSQAPKLLFHYYDKDFNNEADTPDNFQSRRPNTSFCFLDIRSPGLGDTAMYLCATSREEGDGYTFGSGTRLTVV.

The chain couples TRBV13 to TRBJ2-7, with TRBD1 matching over 11 bases. The junction had 5 bases not matched to a gene; V was cut back by 4 bases and J by 3 bases. The CDR3 totals 15 residues. Germline V gives CDR1 PRHDT, CDR2 FYEKMQ (reference sequence). In DNA, the CDR3 is TGTGCCAGCAGCTCGCGGGACAGGGGGGACTACGAGCAGTACTTC. This gives the protein CASSSRDRGDYEQYF.

This chain links TRBV6-5 with TRBJ1-4; the match to TRBD1 covers 9 bases. J gave up 6 bases and V 5 bases, and 7 bases lay outside the gene matches. This CDR3 contains 15 residues. Germline V gene sequence: CDR1 MNHEY, CDR2 SVGAGI. CDR3 region: CASSPGTGRDEKLFF. The CDR3 bases are TGTGCCAGCAGTCCTGGGACAGGGAGGGATGAAAAACTGTTTTTT.

The sample holds a few counts of this clone. The genes are TRBV6-5 and TRBJ1-1, with D possibly TRBD1 on 5 matching bases. The V end was cut by 8 bases, the J end by 2 bases, with 9 bases between. The CDR3 consists of 12 residues. Germline assignment: CDR1 MNHEY and CDR2 SVGAGI. CDR3 in amino acids: CASLTGNTEAFF. The CDR3 DNA is TGTGCCAGCCTAACAGGAAACACTGAAGCTTTCTTT.

The chain has TRBV11-2 and TRBJ2-3; D gene uncertain. V was trimmed by 1 base and J by 5 bases, leaving 10 bases between them. The CDR3 has 14 residues. Germline loops: CDR1 SGHAT, CDR2 FQNNGV. The CDR3 region is CASSLGTNEDTQYF. In DNA form, the CDR3 reads TGTGCCAGCAGCTTAGGAACAAACGAAGATACGCAGTATTTT.

The rearrangement links TRBV10-3 to TRBJ1-1; D is undetermined. This CDR3 contains 13 residues. The ends were cut back, 5 bases at V and 5 bases at J, with 12 bases in the middle. Germline loops: CDR1 ENHRY, CDR2 SYGVKD. As DNA, the CDR3 is TGTGCCATCAGTACAGCCGGAAGGACTGAAGCTTTCTTT. Its translation is CAISTAGRTEAFF.

As DNA, the CDR3 is TGTGCCAGCAGCTTCCGGGGGGGCCCCACAGATACGCAGTATTTT. This translates into CASSFRGGPTDTQYF. The rearrangement uses TRBV7-2 and TRBJ2-3; TRBD2 agrees at 8 bases. The germline V gene encodes CDR1 SGHTA and CDR2 FQGNSA. The V segment lost 3 bases and the J segment 2 bases; nucleotides outside the gene matches: 4. This CDR3 comprises 15 residues. Full variable domain (remainder filled in from reference TRBV7-2 and TRBJ2-3): GAGVSQSPSNKVTEKGKDVELRCDPISGHTALYWYRQSLGQGLEFLIYFQGNSAPDKSGLPSDRFSAERTGGSVSTLTIQRTQQEDSAVYLCASSFRGGPTDTQYFGPGTRLTVL.

The chain carries TRBV9 and TRBJ1-2; 7 bases fit TRBD1. J gave up 7 bases and V 1 base, and 4 bases lay outside the gene matches. The germline V gene has CDR1 SGDLS and CDR2 YYNGEE. The CDR3 has 13 residues. The CDR3 nucleotides read TGTGCCAGCAGCGTAACAGGGGAGGGTGGCTACACCTTC. Its protein product is CASSVTGEGGYTF. Together with reference TRBV9 and TRBJ1-2, the CDR3 gives the full variable domain: DSGVTQTPKHLITATGQRVTLRCSPRSGDLSVYWYQQSLDQGLQFLIQYYNGEERAKGNILERFSAQQFPDLHSELNLSSLELGDSALYFCASSVTGEGGYTFGSGTRLTVV.

The V call is TRBV7-9, the J call TRBJ1-1; unclear D gene. Trimming left V 2 bases short and J 4 bases short, with 5 bases between. CDR1 is SEHNR, CDR2 FQNEAQ, per germline (reference sequence). The CDR3 covers 12 residues. The CDR3 DNA sequence: TGTGCCAGCAGCTTACGGGGCACTGAAGCTTTCTTT. Protein: CASSLRGTEAFF.

The CDR3 sequence: CASSYRDTDFYGYTF. CDR3 bases: TGTGCCAGTAGCTATCGGGACACTGATTTCTATGGCTACACCTTC. V is TRBV19 and J is TRBJ1-2; a possible D gene is TRBD1 (6 bases). The germline CDR1 and CDR2 sequences are LNHDA and SQIVND (reference sequence). This CDR3 has 15 amino acids. V shed 6 bases and J shed 4 bases, with 18 bases lying between them.

The chain carries TRBV6-1 and TRBJ2-7; no firm D call. CDR3 length: 12 amino acids. V lost 2 bases and J 7 bases, leaving 9 bases between the germline ends. Germline V gives CDR1 MNHNS, CDR2 SASEGT. The DNA of the CDR3 is TGTGCCAGCAGTGAAAGGGTAGGGGAGCAGTACTTC. This codes for CASSERVGEQYF.

The sample holds one count of this clone. CDR3 loop: CASSPRTTPYEAFF. The CDR3 coding sequence is TGTGCCAGCAGCCCTCGGACCACCCCCTATGAAGCTTTCTTT. This chain joins TRBV6-1 and TRBJ1-1; D call uncertain. Per germline, CDR1 MNHNS and CDR2 SASEGT. The CDR3 loop spans 14 amino acids. Trimming cost V 6 bases and J 7 bases, with 18 bases left between them.

A few counts support this clone. The chain joins TRBV5-1 to TRBJ1-1; 9 nucleotides align to TRBD1. Germline CDR1 and CDR2: SGHRS and YFSETQ. CDR3 size: 16 residues. V trimming: 2 bases; J trimming: 5 bases; junction bases outside the gene matches: 10. The CDR3 nucleotides are TGCGCCAGCAGCTTTGGATGGGGGACAGGGCGAACTGAAGCTTTCTTT. Translated, it gives CASSFGWGTGRTEAFF.

This clone was picked up a small number of times. The chain recombines TRBV5-6 with TRBJ2-7; 9 bases are shared with TRBD1. Germline V lookup: CDR1 SGHDT, CDR2 YYEEEE. Germline trimming cut 5 bases from V and 2 bases from J; bases unmatched to any gene: 5. CDR3 length equals 14 residues. The CDR3 sequence: CASSPGTGTYEQYF. The DNA of the CDR3 is TGTGCCAGCAGTCCCGGGACAGGGACCTACGAGCAGTACTTC.

V is TRBV6-6 and J is TRBJ2-3; D not certain. Germline-derived CDR1 and CDR2 are MNHNY and SVGAGI (reference sequence). Trimming shortened V by 7 bases and J by 0 bases, and 11 bases separated the two germline ends. This CDR3 is built from 14 residues. In nucleotides, the CDR3 is TGTGCCAGCACCTACGAGGTTAGCACAGATACGCAGTATTTT. Its translation: CASTYEVSTDTQYF.

The CDR3 DNA reads as TGCGCCAGCAGCCAAGAGACAGATACGCAGTATTTT. Translation gives CASSQETDTQYF. V usage is TRBV4-1 and J usage is TRBJ2-3; D is ambiguous. The ends were cut back, 0 bases at V and 3 bases at J, with 1 base in the middle. CDR3 length: 12 residues. Looked up from germline, CDR1 is MGHRA and CDR2 is YSYEKL.

The V and J genes are TRBV19 and TRBJ1-4; D unclear. Germline CDR1 LNHDA, CDR2 SQIVND (reference sequence). V was trimmed by 7 bases and J by 5 bases, leaving 11 bases between them. The CDR3 has 13 amino acids. CDR3 in amino acids: CASKVGGNEKLFF. CDR3 DNA sequence: TGTGCCAGTAAAGTCGGAGGAAATGAAAAACTGTTTTTT.